This TCR beta chain derives from a study of blood T cell repertoires in COVID-19. Assay: immunoSEQ multiplex PCR; the TCRdb copy retains only in-frame clones and omits some. The table lists fewer than 300,000 clones, roughly 85% of them singletons. Germline lookup yields CDR1 MNHEY and CDR2 SMNVEV (reference sequence). V lost 6 bases and J lost 3; bases outside the gene matches: 5. The CDR3 runs to 13 residues. The sequencing sample was made of peripheral blood. The chain employs TRBV27 and TRBJ2-7; TRBD2 aligns across 7 bases. This clonotype originated in a woman between 50 and 59 years old who had recovered from COVID-19. The CDR3 spells CASSLGRDYEQYF. CDR3 coding DNA: TGTGCCAGCAGCTTAGGGAGGGACTACGAGCAGTACTTC.